The subject of this entry is one TCR beta chain. V lost 7 bases, J lost 2 bases, and 15 bases lay in between. Germline assignment: CDR1 SNHLY and CDR2 FYNNEI. The CDR3 has 15 residues. The library was built from roughly 400 ng RNA with molecular barcoded adaptors for alpha/delta and beta/gamma chains. One entry per CDR3 protein, called by TCRdb with MiXCR from the reads. The data hold 75,000 to 95,000 distinct CDR3 sequences, with roughly a fifth observed a single time. The entry originates in a study of read filtering for tumor transcriptome and immune sequencing. This clonotype originated in a donor aged 40 or older with multiple myeloma. The source material was a population of CD138-negative cells sorted from bone marrow. The J gene is TRBJ1-5, the V gene TRBV2, with unresolved D. DNA of the CDR3: TGTGCCAGCAAGGCGGTTACCGGGGGCAATCAGCCCCAGCATTTT. It codes for CASKAVTGGNQPQHF.